This TCR beta chain was sequenced in a study of T-cell memory formation after mild COVID-19. As for this clonotype: Its antigen remains unidentified.

The CDR3 totals 17 residues. Trimming removed 0 bases at V and 2 bases at J, with 16 bases between. CDR1 is MNHNY and CDR2 is SVGAGI in the germline V gene (reference sequence). Study-wide results and caveats: Some responding clones appeared in pre-infection memory, suggesting cross-reactive memory joined. Balance between CD4 and CD8 was seen in clones contracting day 15 to 85, and a CD4+ lean was seen in later expanders.

TCRdb called the 5' RACE reads again in MiXCR, with one record for every CDR3 protein. The table lists some 200,000 distinct CDR3 sequences, about a fifth of them singletons. The chain carries TRBV6-6 and TRBJ1-1, with D perhaps matching TRBD1 (5 bases). The sample consisted of PBMCs or a T cell subset sorted from them (not recorded which). The clonotype was recovered from an adult woman who had mild COVID-19 (a few samples of this study predate the infection). Cell type and time point are not known. CDR3 region: CASSYSIADTTNTEAFF. In nucleotides, the CDR3 is TGTGCCAGCAGTTACTCGATCGCGGACACCACAAACACTGAAGCTTTCTTT.